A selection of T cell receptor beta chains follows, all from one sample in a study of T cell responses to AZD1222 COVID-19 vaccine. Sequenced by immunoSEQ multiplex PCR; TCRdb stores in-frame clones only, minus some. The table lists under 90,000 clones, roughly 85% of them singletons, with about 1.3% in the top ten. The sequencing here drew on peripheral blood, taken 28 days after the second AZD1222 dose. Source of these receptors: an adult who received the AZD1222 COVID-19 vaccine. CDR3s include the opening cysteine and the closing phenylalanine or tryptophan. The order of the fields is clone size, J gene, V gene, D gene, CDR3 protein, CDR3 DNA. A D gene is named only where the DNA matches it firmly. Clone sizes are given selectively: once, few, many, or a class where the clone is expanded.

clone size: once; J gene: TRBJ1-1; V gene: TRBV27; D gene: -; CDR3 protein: CASSRGTEAFF; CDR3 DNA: TGTGCCAGCAGCCGGGGGACTGAAGCTTTCTTT
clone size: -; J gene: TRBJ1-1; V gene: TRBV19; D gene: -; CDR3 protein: CASSPIPHTEAFF; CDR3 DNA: TGTGCCAGTAGTCCCATCCCCCACACTGAAGCTTTCTTT
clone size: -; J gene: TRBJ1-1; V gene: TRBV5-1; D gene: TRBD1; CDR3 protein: CASTDRVNTEAFF; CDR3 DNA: TGCGCCAGCACCGACAGGGTGAACACTGAAGCTTTCTTT
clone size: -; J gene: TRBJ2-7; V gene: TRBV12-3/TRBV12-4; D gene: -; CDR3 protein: CASRPRTWDEQYF; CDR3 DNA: TGTGCCAGCAGGCCACGGACCTGGGACGAGCAGTACTTC
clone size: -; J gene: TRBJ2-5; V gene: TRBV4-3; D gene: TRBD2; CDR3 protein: CASSQSAGSPETQYF; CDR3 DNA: TGCGCCAGCAGCCAATCAGCGGGATCCCCAGAGACCCAGTACTTC
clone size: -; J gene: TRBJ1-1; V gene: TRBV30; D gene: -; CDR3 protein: CAWSVLENTEAFF; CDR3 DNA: TGTGCCTGGAGTGTACTTGAGAACACTGAAGCTTTCTTT
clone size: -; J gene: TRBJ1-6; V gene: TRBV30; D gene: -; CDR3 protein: CAWSQGGNSPLHF; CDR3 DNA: TGTGCCTGGAGTCAGGGTGGAAATTCACCCCTCCACTTT
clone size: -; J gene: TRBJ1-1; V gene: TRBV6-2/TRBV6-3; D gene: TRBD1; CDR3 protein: CASSEQGYNTEAFF; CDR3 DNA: TGTGCCAGCAGCGAACAGGGGTATAACACTGAAGCTTTCTTT
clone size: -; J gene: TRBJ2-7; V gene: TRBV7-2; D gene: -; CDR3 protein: CASSLLVGGAYEQYF; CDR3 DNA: TGTGCCAGCAGCTTACTCGTCGGGGGTGCCTACGAGCAGTACTTC
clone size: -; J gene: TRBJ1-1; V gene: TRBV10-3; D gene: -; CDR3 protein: CAISEGATRAEAFF; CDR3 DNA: TGTGCCATCAGTGAGGGAGCGACAAGGGCTGAAGCTTTCTTT